These 19 T cell receptor beta chains came from one sample sequenced in a study of CD8 T cells in Susac syndrome. The RNA, roughly 0.45 to 1 ug, was put through reverse transcription using random hexamers. A single record per CDR3 protein comes from TCRdb applying MiXCR to the immunoSEQ multiplex PCR reads. The data show more than 110,000 distinct CDR3 sequences, about 93% seen once. Source material: CD8+ T cells from PBMCs. The receptors come from a human donor in good health.

The chain combines TRBV15 with TRBJ1-5; 11 nucleotides agree with TRBD1. The CDR3 covers 15 residues. V lost 3 bases and J lost 7; bases outside the gene matches: 5. Germline lookup yields CDR1 LNHNV and CDR2 YYDKDF (reference sequence). The CDR3 DNA reads as TGTGCCACCAGCAGGGGACAGGGGGTAAGGCAGCCCCAGCATTTT. It codes for CATSRGQGVRQPQHF.

This clonotype appeared once. In DNA form, the CDR3 reads TGCGCCAGCAGCCAAGAAGAGGTATCCTCCTACAATGAGCAGTTCTTC. The encoded protein is CASSQEEVSSYNEQFF. The chain has TRBV4-3 and TRBJ2-1, with D unresolved. Germline CDR1 is LGHNA and CDR2 is YSLEER. The CDR3 is made up of 16 amino acids. The V end was cut by 0 bases, the J end by 0 bases, with 9 bases between.

J is TRBJ2-2 and V is TRBV4-2; the D is unclear. This CDR3 contains 15 residues. V was clipped by 5 bases and J by 0 bases, with 10 bases between them. Per the germline V gene, CDR1 is LGHNA and CDR2 is YNFKEQ. In DNA form, the CDR3 reads TGTGCCAGCAGCTCCCCCAACGCGAACACCGGGGAGCTGTTTTTT. Residues: CASSSPNANTGELFF.

The CDR3 loop is CASSKAGVETQYF. CDR3 nucleotides: TGTGCCAGCAGTAAAGCGGGAGTGGAGACCCAGTACTTC. This sequence joins TRBV7-9 and TRBJ2-5; 8 nucleotides align to TRBD2. The CDR3 has 13 residues. The junction had 5 bases not matched to a gene; V was cut back by 6 bases and J by 5 bases. From germline, CDR1 is SEHNR and CDR2 FQNEAQ (reference sequence). Full variable domain (outside the CDR3, taken from reference TRBV7-9 and TRBJ2-5): DTGVSQNPRHKITKRGQNVTFRCDPISEHNRLYWYRQTLGQGPEFLTYFQNEAQLEKSRLLSDRFSAERPKGSFSTLEIQRTEQGDSAMYLCASSKAGVETQYFGPGTRLLVL.

The chain recombines TRBV14 with TRBJ2-5; the D is unclear. Deletions cut 1 base from V and 1 base from J, with 7 bases between. This CDR3 comprises 14 residues. Germline loops: CDR1 SGHDN, CDR2 FVKESK. CDR3 sequence: CASSQVQFQETQYF. The CDR3 DNA reads TGTGCCAGCAGCCAAGTACAGTTCCAAGAGACCCAGTACTTC.

This clonotype has a single count. The rearrangement joins TRBV7-9 to TRBJ2-1; no reliable D call. In germline, CDR1 is SEHNR, CDR2 FQNEAQ (reference sequence). The CDR3 has 13 amino acids. V shed 7 bases and J shed 4 bases, with 11 bases lying between them. CDR3 sequence (DNA): TGTGCCAGCAACCCGGTAGGGTACAATGAGCAGTTCTTC. This gives the protein CASNPVGYNEQFF.

The chain links TRBV29-1 to TRBJ1-1; D is uncertain. Trimming shortened V by 5 bases and J by 0 bases, and 16 bases separated the two germline ends. Germline V gene data show CDR1 as SQVTM and CDR2 as ANQGSEA. The CDR3 contains 15 residues. CDR3 sequence reads: CSVNGRTLMNTEAFF. The CDR3 nucleotides are TGCAGCGTTAACGGCAGGACCCTCATGAACACTGAAGCTTTCTTT.

The chain employs TRBV9 and TRBJ2-7; perhaps TRBD1 as D (6 bases). The V gene lost 0 bases and the J gene lost 9 bases, with 16 bases spanning the gap. CDR1 and CDR2 from the germline V gene are SGDLS and YYNGEE. This CDR3 spans 14 amino acids. In DNA, the CDR3 is TGTGCCAGCAGCGTAGGCTTTGTGACAGGCCCGCAGTACTTC. Protein sequence: CASSVGFVTGPQYF.

The genes are TRBV3-1 and TRBJ2-7; 9 bases line up with TRBD2. Losses at the gene ends were 1 base for V and 2 bases for J; bases not matched to a gene: 3. This CDR3 contains 15 residues. Germline V lookup: CDR1 LGHDT, CDR2 YNNKEL (reference sequence). Here the CDR3 DNA reads TGTGCCAGCAGCCAAGGGGAGCGGGGGGCCTACGAGCAGTACTTC. Amino acid sequence: CASSQGERGAYEQYF.

V and J are TRBV28 and TRBJ2-1; D is possibly TRBD1 or TRBD2 (7 bases each). V shed 7 bases and J shed 3 bases, with 13 bases lying between them. Germline lookup yields CDR1 MDHEN and CDR2 SYDVKM. The CDR3 sequence is 14 residues long. The DNA for the CDR3 is TGTGCCAGCATACCAGGGGGGGACTACAATGAGCAGTTCTTC. Its translation: CASIPGGDYNEQFF.

V is TRBV24-1 and J is TRBJ1-1; no definite D call. In germline, CDR1 is KGHDR, CDR2 SFDVKD. Trimming shortened V by 0 bases and J by 6 bases, and 1 base separated the two germline ends. This CDR3 spans 11 amino acids. The CDR3 reads CATSDLAEAFF. CDR3 coding DNA: TGTGCCACCAGTGATTTGGCTGAAGCTTTCTTT.

The chain uses TRBV15 and TRBJ2-1; 9 bases are a match to TRBD2. From germline, CDR1 is LNHNV and CDR2 YYDKDF (reference sequence). Germline trimming cut 5 bases from V and 3 bases from J; bases unmatched to any gene: 5. The CDR3 covers 15 residues. The CDR3 DNA follows: TGTGCCACCAGCCCACCTAGCGGGATCTACAATGAGCAGTTCTTC. Protein sequence: CATSPPSGIYNEQFF.

The chain carries TRBV5-4 and TRBJ2-7, with 11 bases matching TRBD2. The V gene's germline CDR1 is SGHNT and CDR2 YYREEE (reference sequence). CDR3 length: 16 residues. V gave up 4 bases and J gave up 1 base; unmatched junction bases: 7. The CDR3, as DNA: TGTGCCAGCAGCGCCCCCGGGACTAGCGGATCCTACGAGCAGTACTTC. Protein product: CASSAPGTSGSYEQYF.

V usage is TRBV6-5 and J usage is TRBJ2-1; D gene unclear. The germline CDR1 and CDR2 sequences are MNHEY and SVGAGI. Trimming took 5 bases from V and 10 from J, leaving 15 bases between them. This CDR3 contains 13 residues. DNA of the CDR3: TGTGCCAGCAGTCAAATAGCCAGTCAGGAGCAGTTCTTC. Translation gives CASSQIASQEQFF.

This clonotype was counted once. This CDR3 reads CASSLPGSGEQYF. In DNA, the CDR3 is TGTGCCAGCAGTTTGCCAGGTTCTGGCGAGCAGTACTTC. The chain has TRBV12-3 or TRBV12-4 and TRBJ2-7; D not resolved. Deletions cut 3 bases from V and 6 bases from J, with 12 bases between. This CDR3 has 13 amino acids.

The genes are TRBV20-1 and TRBJ2-2; D ambiguous. Trimming cost V 1 base and J 0 bases, with 9 bases left between them. This CDR3 comprises 15 residues. Germline V gene lookup returns CDR1 DFQATT and CDR2 SNEGSKA (reference sequence). CDR3 protein: CSARVRSANTGELFF. The DNA for the CDR3 is TGCAGTGCTAGAGTGCGGAGCGCGAACACCGGGGAGCTGTTTTTT.

The CDR3 loop reads CASSFRGSHTYEQYF. As DNA, the CDR3 is TGTGCCAGCAGTTTCCGTGGTTCCCACACCTACGAGCAGTACTTC. The chain has TRBV27 and TRBJ2-7; no firm D call. V dropped 3 bases and J dropped 2 bases, with 14 bases sitting between them. The CDR3 contains 15 residues. Germline CDR1 and CDR2: MNHEY and SMNVEV (reference sequence).

This sequence joins TRBV27 and TRBJ2-1; unclear D gene. This CDR3 is built from 14 residues. Trimming cost V 4 bases and J 8 bases, with 15 bases left between them. Looked up from germline, CDR1 is MNHEY and CDR2 is SMNVEV (reference sequence). The CDR3 loop reads CASSWNGPGYEQFF. DNA for the CDR3: TGTGCCAGCAGTTGGAACGGTCCTGGCTATGAGCAGTTCTTC.

Only one count was recorded for this clonotype. The chain combines TRBV14 with TRBJ2-1; 9 nucleotides agree with TRBD2. Germline CDR1 and CDR2: SGHDN and FVKESK. The length of the CDR3 is 14 residues. Trimming took 4 bases from V and 5 from J; bases not matched to a gene: 3. The CDR3 is CASSLIAGDNEQFF. The CDR3 nucleotides are TGTGCCAGCAGCCTCATAGCGGGAGACAATGAGCAGTTCTTC. Full variable domain (outside the CDR3, taken from reference TRBV14 and TRBJ2-1): EAGVTQFPSHSVIEKGQTVTLRCDPISGHDNLYWYRRVMGKEIKFLLHFVKESKQDESGMPNNRFLAERTGGTYSTLKVQPAELEDSGVYFCASSLIAGDNEQFFGPGTRLTVL.